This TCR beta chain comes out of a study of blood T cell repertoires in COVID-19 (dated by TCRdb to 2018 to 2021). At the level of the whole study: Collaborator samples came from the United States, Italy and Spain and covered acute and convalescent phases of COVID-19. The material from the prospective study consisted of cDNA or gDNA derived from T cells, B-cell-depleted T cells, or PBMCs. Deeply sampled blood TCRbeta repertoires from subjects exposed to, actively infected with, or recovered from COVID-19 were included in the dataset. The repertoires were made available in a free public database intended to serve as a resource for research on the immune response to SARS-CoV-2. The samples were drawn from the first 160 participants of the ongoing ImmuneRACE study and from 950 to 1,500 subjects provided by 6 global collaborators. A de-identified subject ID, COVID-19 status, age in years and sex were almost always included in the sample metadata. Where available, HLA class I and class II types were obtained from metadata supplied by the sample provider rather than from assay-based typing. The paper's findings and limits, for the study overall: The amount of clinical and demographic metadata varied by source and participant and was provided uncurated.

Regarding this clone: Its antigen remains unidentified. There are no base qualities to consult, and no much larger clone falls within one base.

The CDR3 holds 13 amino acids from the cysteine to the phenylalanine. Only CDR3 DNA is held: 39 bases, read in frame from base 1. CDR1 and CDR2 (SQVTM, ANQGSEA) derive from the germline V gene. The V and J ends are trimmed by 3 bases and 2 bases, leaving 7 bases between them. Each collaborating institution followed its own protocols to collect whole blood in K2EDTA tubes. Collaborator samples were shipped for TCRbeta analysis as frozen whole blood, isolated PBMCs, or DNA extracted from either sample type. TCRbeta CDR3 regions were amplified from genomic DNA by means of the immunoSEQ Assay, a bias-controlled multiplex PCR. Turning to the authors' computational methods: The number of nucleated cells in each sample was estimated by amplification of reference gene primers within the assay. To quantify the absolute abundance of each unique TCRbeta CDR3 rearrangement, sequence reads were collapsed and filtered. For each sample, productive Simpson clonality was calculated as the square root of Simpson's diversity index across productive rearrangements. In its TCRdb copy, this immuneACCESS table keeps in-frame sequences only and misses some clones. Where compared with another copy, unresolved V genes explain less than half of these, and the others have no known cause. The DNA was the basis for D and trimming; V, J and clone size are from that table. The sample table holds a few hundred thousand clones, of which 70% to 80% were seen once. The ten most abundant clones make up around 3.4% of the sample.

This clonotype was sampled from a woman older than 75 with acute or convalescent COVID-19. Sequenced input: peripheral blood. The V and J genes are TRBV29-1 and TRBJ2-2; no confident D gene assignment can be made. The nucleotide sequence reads TGCAGCGTTGAGGGCAGCAACACCGGGGAGCTGTTTTTT. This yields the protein CSVEGSNTGELFF.